The 3 T cell receptor beta chains reported below all come from one sample, sequenced in a study of cytotoxic CD8 clonotypes in ibrutinib-treated CLL. Generated by immunoSEQ multiplex PCR, the TCRdb table keeps only in-frame clones and is missing some. This sample has some 140,000 clones, with approximately 80% found just once. The material sequenced was PBMCs, taken after 12 months of ibrutinib treatment. Receptors originate from a human donor with chronic lymphocytic leukemia.

This chain joins TRBV4-2 and TRBJ1-2; a weak D match, TRBD1 (5 bases). Trimming took 1 base from V and 4 from J, leaving 16 bases between them. Germline values: CDR1 LGHNA, CDR2 YNFKEQ. This CDR3 is 16 amino acids long. The chain's CDR3 is CASSQAQTSGGYGYTF. CDR3 nucleotides: TGTGCCAGCAGCCAAGCCCAGACAAGCGGGGGCTATGGCTACACCTTC.

This sequence joins TRBV19 and TRBJ1-2, with D possibly TRBD1 on 6 matching bases. V was trimmed by 6 bases and J by 8 bases, leaving 22 bases between them. CDR1 and CDR2 from the germline V gene are LNHDA and SQIVND (reference sequence). This CDR3 has 15 residues. The CDR3 region has the DNA TGTGCCAGTAGGATCCTATCCGGGACAAAAAAAGGCTACACCTTC. This gives the protein CASRILSGTKKGYTF. Complete variable domain (other parts from reference TRBV19 and TRBJ1-2): DGGITQSPKYLFRKEGQNVTLSCEQNLNHDAMYWYRQDPGQGLRLIYYSQIVNDFQKGDIAEGYSVSREKKESFPLTVTSAQKNPTAFYLCASRILSGTKKGYTFGSGTRLTVV.

This clone occurred a few times. The chain links TRBV6-1 to TRBJ1-5; D remains ambiguous. This CDR3 is 16 amino acids long. Trimming stripped 3 bases from V and 0 bases from J, with 12 bases between. The germline CDR1 and CDR2 sequences are MNHNS and SASEGT. The CDR3 loop is CASSDYWEYSNQPQHF. The CDR3 bases are TGTGCCAGCAGTGATTACTGGGAGTATAGCAATCAGCCCCAGCATTTT.